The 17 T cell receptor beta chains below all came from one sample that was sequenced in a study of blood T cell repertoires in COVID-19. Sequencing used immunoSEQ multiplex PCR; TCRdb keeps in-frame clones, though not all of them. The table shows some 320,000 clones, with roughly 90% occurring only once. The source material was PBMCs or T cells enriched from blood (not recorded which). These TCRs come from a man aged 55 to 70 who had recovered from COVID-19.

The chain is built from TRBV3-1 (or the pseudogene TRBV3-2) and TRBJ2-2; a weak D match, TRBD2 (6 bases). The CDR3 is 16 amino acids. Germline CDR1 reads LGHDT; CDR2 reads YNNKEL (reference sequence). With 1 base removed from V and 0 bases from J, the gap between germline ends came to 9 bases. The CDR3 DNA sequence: TGTGCCAGCAGCCAAGGCGGCGGGGCGAACACCGGGGAGCTGTTTTTT. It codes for CASSQGGGANTGELFF.

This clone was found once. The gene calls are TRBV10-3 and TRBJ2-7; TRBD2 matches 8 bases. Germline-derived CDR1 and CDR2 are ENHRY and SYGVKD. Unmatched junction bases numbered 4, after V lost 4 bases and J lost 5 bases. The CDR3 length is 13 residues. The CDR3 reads CAISAQRGNEQYF. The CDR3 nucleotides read TGTGCCATCAGTGCCCAGCGGGGGAACGAGCAGTACTTC.

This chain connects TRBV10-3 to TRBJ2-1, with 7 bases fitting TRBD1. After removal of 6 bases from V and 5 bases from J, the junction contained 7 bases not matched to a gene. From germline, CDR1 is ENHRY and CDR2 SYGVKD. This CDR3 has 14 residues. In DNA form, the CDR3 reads TGTGCCATCAGCCCGGGACAGCGAGACAATGAGCAGTTCTTC. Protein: CAISPGQRDNEQFF.

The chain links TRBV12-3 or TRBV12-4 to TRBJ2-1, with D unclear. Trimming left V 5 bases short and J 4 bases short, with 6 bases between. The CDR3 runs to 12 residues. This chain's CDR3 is CASSTQYNEQFF. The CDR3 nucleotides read TGTGCCAGCAGTACCCAGTACAATGAGCAGTTCTTC.

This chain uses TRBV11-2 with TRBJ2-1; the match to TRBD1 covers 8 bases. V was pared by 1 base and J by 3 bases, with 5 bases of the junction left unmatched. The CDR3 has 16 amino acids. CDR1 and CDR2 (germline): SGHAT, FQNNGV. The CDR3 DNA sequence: TGTGCCAGCAGCTTAGCCGGGACAGGCCTCTACAATGAGCAGTTCTTC. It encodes CASSLAGTGLYNEQFF.

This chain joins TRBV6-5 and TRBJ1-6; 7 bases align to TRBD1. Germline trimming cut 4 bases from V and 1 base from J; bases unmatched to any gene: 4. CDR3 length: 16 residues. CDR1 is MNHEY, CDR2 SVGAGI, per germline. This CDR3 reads CASSSNRGSYNSPLHF. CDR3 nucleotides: TGTGCCAGCAGTTCAAACAGGGGTTCCTATAATTCACCCCTCCACTTT.

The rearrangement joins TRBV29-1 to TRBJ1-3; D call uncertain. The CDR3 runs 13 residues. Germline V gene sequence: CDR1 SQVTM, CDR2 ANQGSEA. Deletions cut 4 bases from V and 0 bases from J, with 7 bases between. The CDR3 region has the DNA TGCAGCGTTGTGGCAGACTCTGGAAACACCATATATTTT. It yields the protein CSVVADSGNTIYF.

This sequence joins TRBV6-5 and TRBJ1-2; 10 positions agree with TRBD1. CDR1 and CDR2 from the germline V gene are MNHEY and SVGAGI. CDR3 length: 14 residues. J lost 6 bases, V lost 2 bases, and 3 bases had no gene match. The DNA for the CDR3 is TGTGCCAGCAGTTACGGGACAGGGGATAATGGCTACACCTTC. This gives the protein CASSYGTGDNGYTF.

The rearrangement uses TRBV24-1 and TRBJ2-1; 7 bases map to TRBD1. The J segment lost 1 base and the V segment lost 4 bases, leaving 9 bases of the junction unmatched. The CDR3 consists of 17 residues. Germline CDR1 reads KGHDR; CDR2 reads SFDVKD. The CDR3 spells CATSERQGLKSYNEQFF. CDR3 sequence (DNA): TGTGCCACCAGTGAAAGACAGGGTTTAAAATCCTACAATGAGCAGTTCTTC.

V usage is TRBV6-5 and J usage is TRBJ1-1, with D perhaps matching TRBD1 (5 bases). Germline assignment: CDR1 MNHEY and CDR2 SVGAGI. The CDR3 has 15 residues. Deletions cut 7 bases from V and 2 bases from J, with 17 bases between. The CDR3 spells CASTLSWGTNTEAFF. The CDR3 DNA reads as TGTGCCAGCACCCTAAGCTGGGGGACTAACACTGAAGCTTTCTTT.

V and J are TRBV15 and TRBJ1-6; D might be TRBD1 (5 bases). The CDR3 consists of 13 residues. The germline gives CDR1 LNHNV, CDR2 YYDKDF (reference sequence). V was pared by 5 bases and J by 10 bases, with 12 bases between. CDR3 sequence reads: CATSGARESPLHF. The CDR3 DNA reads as TGTGCCACCAGCGGCGCCAGGGAATCACCCCTCCACTTT.

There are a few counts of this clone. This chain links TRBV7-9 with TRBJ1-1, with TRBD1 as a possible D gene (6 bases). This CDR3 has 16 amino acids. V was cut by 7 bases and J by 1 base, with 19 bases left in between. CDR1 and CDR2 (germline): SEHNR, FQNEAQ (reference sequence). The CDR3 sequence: CASIRGAGPANTEAFF. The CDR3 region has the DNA TGTGCCAGCATCCGGGGGGCAGGTCCCGCGAACACTGAAGCTTTCTTT.

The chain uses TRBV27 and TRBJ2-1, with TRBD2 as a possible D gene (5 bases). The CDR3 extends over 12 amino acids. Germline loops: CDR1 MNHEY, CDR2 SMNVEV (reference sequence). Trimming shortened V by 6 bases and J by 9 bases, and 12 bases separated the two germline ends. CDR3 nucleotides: TGTGCCAGCAGAATTCAAGGAGGTGAGCAGTTCTTC. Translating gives CASRIQGGEQFF.

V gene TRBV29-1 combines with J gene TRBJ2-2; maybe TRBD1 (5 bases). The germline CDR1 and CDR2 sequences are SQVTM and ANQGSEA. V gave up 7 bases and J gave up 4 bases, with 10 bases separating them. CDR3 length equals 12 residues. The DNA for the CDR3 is TGCAGCGGGAAGACAGTCACCGGGGAGCTGTTTTTT. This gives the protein CSGKTVTGELFF.

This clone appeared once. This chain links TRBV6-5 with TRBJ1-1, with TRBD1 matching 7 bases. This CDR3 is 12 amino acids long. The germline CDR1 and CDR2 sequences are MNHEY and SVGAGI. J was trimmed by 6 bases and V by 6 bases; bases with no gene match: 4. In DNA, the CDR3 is TGTGCCAGCAGGCCGACAGGGCCTGAAGCTTTCTTT. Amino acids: CASRPTGPEAFF.

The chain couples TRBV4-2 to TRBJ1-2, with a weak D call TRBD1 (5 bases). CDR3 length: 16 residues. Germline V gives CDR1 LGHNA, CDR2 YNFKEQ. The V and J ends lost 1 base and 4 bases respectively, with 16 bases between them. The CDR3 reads CASSQAPAGRGYGYTF. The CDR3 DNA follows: TGTGCCAGCAGCCAAGCACCAGCAGGGAGGGGCTATGGCTACACCTTC.

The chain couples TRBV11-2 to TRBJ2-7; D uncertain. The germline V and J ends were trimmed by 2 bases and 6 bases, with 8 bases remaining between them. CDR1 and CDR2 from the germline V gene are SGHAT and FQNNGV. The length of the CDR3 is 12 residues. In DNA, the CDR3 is TGTGCCAGCAGCTTAAACAACCGCGAGCAGTACTTC. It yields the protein CASSLNNREQYF.